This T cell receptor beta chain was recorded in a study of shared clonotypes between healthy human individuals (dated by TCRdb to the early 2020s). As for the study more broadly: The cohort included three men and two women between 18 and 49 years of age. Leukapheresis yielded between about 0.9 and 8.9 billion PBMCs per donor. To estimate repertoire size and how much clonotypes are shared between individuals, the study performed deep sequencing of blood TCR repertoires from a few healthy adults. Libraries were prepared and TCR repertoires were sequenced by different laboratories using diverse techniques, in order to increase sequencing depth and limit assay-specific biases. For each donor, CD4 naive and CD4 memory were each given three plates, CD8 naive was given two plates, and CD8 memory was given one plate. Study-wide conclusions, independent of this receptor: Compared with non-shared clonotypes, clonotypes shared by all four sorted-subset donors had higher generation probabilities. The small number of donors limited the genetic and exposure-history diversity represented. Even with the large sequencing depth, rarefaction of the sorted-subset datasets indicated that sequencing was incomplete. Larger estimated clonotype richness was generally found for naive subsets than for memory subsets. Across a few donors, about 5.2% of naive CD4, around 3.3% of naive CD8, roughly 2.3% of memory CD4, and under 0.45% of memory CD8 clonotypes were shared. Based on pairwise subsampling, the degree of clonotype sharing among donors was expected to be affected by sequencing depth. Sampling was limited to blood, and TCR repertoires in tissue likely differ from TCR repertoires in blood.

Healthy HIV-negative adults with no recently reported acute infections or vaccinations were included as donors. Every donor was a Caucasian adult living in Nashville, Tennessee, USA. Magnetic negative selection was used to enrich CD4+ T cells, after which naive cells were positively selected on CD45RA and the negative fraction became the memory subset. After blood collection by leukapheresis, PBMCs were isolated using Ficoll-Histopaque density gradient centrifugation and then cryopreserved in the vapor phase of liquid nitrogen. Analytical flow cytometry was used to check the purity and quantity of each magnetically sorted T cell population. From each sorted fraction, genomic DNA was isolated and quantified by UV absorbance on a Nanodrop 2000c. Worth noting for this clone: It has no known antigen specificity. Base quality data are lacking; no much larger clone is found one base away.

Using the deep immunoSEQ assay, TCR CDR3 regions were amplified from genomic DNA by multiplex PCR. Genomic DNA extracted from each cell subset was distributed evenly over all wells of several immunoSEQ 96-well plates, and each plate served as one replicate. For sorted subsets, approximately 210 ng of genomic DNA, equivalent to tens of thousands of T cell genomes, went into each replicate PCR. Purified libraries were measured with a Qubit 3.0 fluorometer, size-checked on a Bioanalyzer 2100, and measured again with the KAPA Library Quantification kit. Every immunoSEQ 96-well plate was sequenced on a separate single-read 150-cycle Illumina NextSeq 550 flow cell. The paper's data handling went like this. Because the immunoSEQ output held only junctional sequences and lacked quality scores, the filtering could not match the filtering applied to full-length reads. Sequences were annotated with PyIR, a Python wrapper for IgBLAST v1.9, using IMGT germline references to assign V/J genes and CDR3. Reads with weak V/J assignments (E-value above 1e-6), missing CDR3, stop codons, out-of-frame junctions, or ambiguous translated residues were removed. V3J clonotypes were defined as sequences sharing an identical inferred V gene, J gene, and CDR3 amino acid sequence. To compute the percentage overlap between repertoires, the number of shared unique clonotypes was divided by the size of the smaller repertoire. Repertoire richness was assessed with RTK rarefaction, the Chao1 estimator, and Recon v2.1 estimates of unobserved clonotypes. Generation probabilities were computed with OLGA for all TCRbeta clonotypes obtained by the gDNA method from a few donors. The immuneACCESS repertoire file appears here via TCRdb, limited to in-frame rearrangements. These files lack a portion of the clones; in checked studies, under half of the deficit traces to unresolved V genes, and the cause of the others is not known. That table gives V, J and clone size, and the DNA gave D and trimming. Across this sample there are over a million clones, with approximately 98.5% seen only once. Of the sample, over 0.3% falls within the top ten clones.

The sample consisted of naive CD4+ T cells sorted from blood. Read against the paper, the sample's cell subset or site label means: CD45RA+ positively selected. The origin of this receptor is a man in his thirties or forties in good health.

The CDR3 protein sequence reads: CASSVDVSGNSQFF. The nucleotides read TGTGCCAGCAGCGTAGACGTTAGCGGGAACTCGCAGTTCTTC. The chain is encoded by TRBV9 joined to TRBJ2-1, with 8 junctional bases fitting TRBD2. The CDR3 numbers 14 residues from cysteine through phenylalanine. Only CDR3 DNA is held: 42 bases, read in frame from base 1. Here V drops 0 bases and J drops 12 bases, and the junction holds 8 bases not matched to any gene. Per the germline V gene, SGDLS is the CDR1 and YYNGEE is the CDR2.